A selection of T cell receptor beta chains follows, all from one sample in a study of T cells in localized non-small cell lung cancer. The assay was immunoSEQ multiplex PCR, and TCRdb's table has in-frame clones only and misses some. The sample has 25,000 to 30,000 clones, more than 65% seen once. The sample here was peripheral blood mononuclear cells, taken before any cancer treatment. The receptors derive from a man aged 35 to 69 with stage III lung adenocarcinoma. Both conserved end residues are part of each CDR3. A D gene is named only where the DNA matches it firmly. Part of the rows lack a size; the others show once, few, many or a class for expanded clones.

-	TRBV5-8	-	14	TRBJ1-5	CASSLGMTGQPQHF	TGTGCCAGCAGCTTGGGAATGACTGGTCAGCCCCAGCATTTT
-	TRBV11-3	TRBD2	15	TRBJ2-5	CASSLGLAEQETQYF	TGTGCCAGCAGCCTGGGACTAGCGGAACAAGAGACCCAGTACTTC
-	TRBV2	-	14	TRBJ2-1	CASRPEDTIAGQFF	TGTGCCAGCAGGCCCGAGGACACGATCGCGGGGCAGTTCTTC
-	TRBV6-1	TRBD1	14	TRBJ1-6	CASLPGQRYSPLHF	TGTGCCAGCCTACCGGGACAGCGATATTCACCCCTCCACTTT
-	TRBV5-1	-	14	TRBJ2-7	CASSSGPVSYEQYF	TGCGCCAGCAGCTCAGGACCGGTATCCTACGAGCAGTACTTC
once	TRBV10-2	-	14	TRBJ2-5	CATWVEQNQETQYF	TGCGCCACCTGGGTCGAGCAGAACCAAGAGACCCAGTACTTC
-	TRBV11-1	-	13	TRBJ1-1	CASSLIRGTEAFF	TGTGCCAGCAGCTTAATCCGGGGCACTGAAGCTTTCTTT
-	TRBV19	TRBD1	14	TRBJ1-4	CASSPTGVDEKLFF	TGTGCCAGTAGTCCGACAGGGGTCGACGAAAAACTGTTTTTT
-	TRBV5-1	-	15	TRBJ2-1	CASSLTSASYNEQFF	TGCGCCAGCAGCTTGACGTCAGCCTCCTACAATGAGCAGTTCTTC
-	TRBV10-3	-	14	TRBJ2-1	CAINVDPTRNEQFF	TGTGCCATCAACGTTGACCCCACTAGAAATGAGCAGTTCTTC
-	TRBV5-1	TRBD1	19	TRBJ2-6	CASSLAGTGGFAGANVLTF	TGCGCCAGCAGCTTGGCCGGGACAGGGGGCTTCGCTGGGGCCAACGTCCTGACTTTC
-	TRBV11-2	-	12	TRBJ2-5	CASSLESRTQYF	TGTGCCAGCAGCTTAGAAAGTCGGACCCAGTACTTC
-	TRBV13	-	13	TRBJ2-3	CASSLSGPDTQYF	TGTGCCAGCAGCTTATCAGGGCCAGATACGCAGTATTTT
-	TRBV11-2	-	14	TRBJ1-4	CASSLGDEGGEIFF	TGTGCCAGCAGCTTAGGGGATGAGGGGGGCGAGATATTTTTT
-	TRBV7-7	TRBD2	14	TRBJ2-5	CASSFSGGLETQYF	TGTGCCAGCAGCTTTAGCGGGGGCTTAGAGACCCAGTACTTC
once	TRBV5-1	-	14	TRBJ1-1	CATTPGTGNTEAFF	TGCGCCACTACACCCGGGACGGGGAACACTGAAGCTTTCTTT
-	TRBV28	-	12	TRBJ1-1	CASSFWGTEAFF	TGTGCCAGCAGTTTTTGGGGCACTGAAGCTTTCTTT
-	TRBV28	-	13	TRBJ2-3	CASSTMGADTQYF	TGTGCCAGCAGTACAATGGGCGCAGATACGCAGTATTTT
-	TRBV7-9	TRBD2	15	TRBJ2-5	CASSLAGGRWETQYF	TGTGCCAGCAGCCTAGCGGGAGGACGGTGGGAGACCCAGTACTTC
-	TRBV7-2	TRBD2	15	TRBJ2-3	CASSLASGGSDTQYF	TGTGCCAGCAGCTTAGCTAGCGGGGGTTCAGATACGCAGTATTTT
-	TRBV29-1	TRBD1	12	TRBJ2-1	CSAGTALNEQFF	TGCAGCGCTGGGACAGCATTAAATGAGCAGTTCTTC
-	TRBV6-5	TRBD2	14	TRBJ2-3	CASSLGTNTDTQYF	TGTGCCAGCAGTCTAGGGACTAACACAGATACGCAGTATTTT
-	TRBV14	TRBD1	15	TRBJ1-1	CASRSTGGRNTEAFF	TGTGCCAGCAGGTCCACAGGGGGCAGGAACACTGAAGCTTTCTTT
-	TRBV7-9	-	15	TRBJ1-2	CASSPSQTELYGYTF	TGTGCCAGCAGCCCCTCCCAGACAGAGCTTTATGGCTACACCTTC
-	TRBV11-1	-	15	TRBJ2-6	CASGMDGPGANVLTF	TGTGCCAGCGGTATGGACGGCCCTGGGGCCAACGTCCTGACTTTC
once	TRBV4-2	TRBD2	16	TRBJ2-2	CASSQASGRGTGELFF	TGTGCCAGCAGCCAAGCTAGCGGGAGGGGGACCGGGGAGCTGTTTTTT
-	TRBV10-3	-	12	TRBJ1-2	CAIKAGARGYTF	TGTGCCATCAAAGCAGGGGCACGGGGCTACACCTTC
once	TRBV11-2	-	15	TRBJ1-4	CASSLDGRTNEKLFF	TGTGCCAGCAGCTTAGATGGCAGAACGAATGAAAAACTGTTTTTT
-	TRBV7-8	TRBD2	16	TRBJ2-4	CASSLGSLAGQNIQYF	TGTGCCAGCAGCTTAGGGTCACTAGCGGGACAAAACATTCAGTACTTC
-	TRBV7-2	-	14	TRBJ2-1	CASSPRGIYNEQFF	TGTGCCAGCAGCCCGAGGGGCATCTACAATGAGCAGTTCTTC
-	TRBV9	-	13	TRBJ1-1	CASSVEQGTEAFF	TGTGCCAGCAGCGTAGAACAGGGAACTGAAGCTTTCTTT
-	TRBV2	-	14	TRBJ1-1	CASSQGPPLTEAFF	TGTGCCAGCAGTCAGGGACCCCCACTTACTGAAGCTTTCTTT
-	TRBV29-1	TRBD1	14	TRBJ2-3	CSVTGTGGTDTQYF	TGCAGCGTCACAGGGACAGGGGGCACAGATACGCAGTATTTT
-	TRBV9	-	14	TRBJ2-3	CASSVDFSTDTQYF	TGTGCCAGCAGCGTAGACTTTAGCACAGATACGCAGTATTTT
-	TRBV7-9	-	13	TRBJ1-4	CASSLGLREKLFF	TGTGCCAGCAGCTTAGGGTTGCGTGAAAAACTGTTTTTT
-	TRBV2	-	11	TRBJ2-7	CASRGGYEQYF	TGTGCCAGCAGAGGTGGCTACGAGCAGTACTTC
-	TRBV18	-	14	TRBJ2-7	CASSPMSTNYEQYF	TGTGCCAGCTCCCCCATGAGTACGAACTACGAGCAGTACTTC
-	TRBV9	-	16	TRBJ2-2	CASSLRGDANTGELFF	TGTGCCAGCAGCCTGCGGGGCGACGCGAACACCGGGGAGCTGTTTTTT
-	TRBV11-3	-	13	TRBJ2-3	CASSLSGTDTQYF	TGTGCCAGCAGCTTATCGGGGACAGATACGCAGTATTTT
once	TRBV15	-	14	TRBJ1-3	CATSRGRGGNTIYF	TGTGCCACCAGCAGAGGCAGGGGTGGAAACACCATATATTTT
-	TRBV14	-	14	TRBJ2-3	CASSQDWASDTQYF	TGTGCCAGCAGCCAAGACTGGGCCTCAGATACGCAGTATTTT
-	TRBV9	-	15	TRBJ1-3	CASSVGTAYGNTIYF	TGTGCCAGCAGCGTCGGGACGGCTTATGGAAACACCATATATTTT
-	TRBV20-1	-	11	TRBJ2-3	CSVGLPHTQYF	TGCAGTGTTGGACTTCCCCATACGCAGTATTTT
-	TRBV5-1	TRBD1	13	TRBJ2-5	CASNFQGEETQYF	TGCGCCAGCAACTTCCAGGGGGAAGAGACCCAGTACTTC
-	TRBV6-5	-	15	TRBJ2-1	CASSGTASRDNEQFF	TGTGCCAGCAGTGGGACTGCAAGTCGGGACAATGAGCAGTTCTTC
-	TRBV28	TRBD1	15	TRBJ1-6	CASGGAGTDHSPLHF	TGTGCCAGCGGGGGGGCCGGGACAGACCATTCACCCCTCCACTTT
-	TRBV13	-	14	TRBJ2-2	CAVTGTNEHRGAVF	TGTGCCGTCACGGGCACAAATGAACACCGGGGAGCTGTTTTT
-	TRBV11-2	TRBD1	15	TRBJ1-1	CASSSLRGFDTEAFF	TGTGCCAGCAGCTCCCTCAGGGGGTTCGACACTGAAGCTTTCTTT